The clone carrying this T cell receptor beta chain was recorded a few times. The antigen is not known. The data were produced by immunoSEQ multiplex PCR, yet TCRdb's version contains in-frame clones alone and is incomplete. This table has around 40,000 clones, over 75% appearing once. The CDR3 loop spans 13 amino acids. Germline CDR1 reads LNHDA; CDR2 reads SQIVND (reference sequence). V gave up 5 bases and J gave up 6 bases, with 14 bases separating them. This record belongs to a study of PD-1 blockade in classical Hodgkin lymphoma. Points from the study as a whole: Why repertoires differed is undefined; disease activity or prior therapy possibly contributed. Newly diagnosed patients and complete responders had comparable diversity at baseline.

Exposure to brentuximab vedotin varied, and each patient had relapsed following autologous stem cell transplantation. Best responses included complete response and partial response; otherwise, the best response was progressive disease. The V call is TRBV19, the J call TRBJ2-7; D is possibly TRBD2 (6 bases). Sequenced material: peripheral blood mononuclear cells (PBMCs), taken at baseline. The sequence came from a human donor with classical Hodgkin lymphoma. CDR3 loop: CASSSRGVAEQYF. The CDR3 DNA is TGTGCCAGTAGTTCTCGCGGGGTGGCCGAGCAGTACTTC.